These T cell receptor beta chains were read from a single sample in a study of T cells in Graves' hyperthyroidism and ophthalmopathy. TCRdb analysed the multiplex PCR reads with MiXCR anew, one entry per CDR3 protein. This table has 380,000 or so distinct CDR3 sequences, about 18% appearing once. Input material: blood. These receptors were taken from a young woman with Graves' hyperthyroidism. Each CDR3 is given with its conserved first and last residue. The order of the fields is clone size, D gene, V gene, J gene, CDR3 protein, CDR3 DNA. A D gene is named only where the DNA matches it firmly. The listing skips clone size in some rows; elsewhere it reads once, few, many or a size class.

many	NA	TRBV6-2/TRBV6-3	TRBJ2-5	CASRRPGGVETQYF	TGTGCCAGCAGAAGACCCGGCGGGGTTGAGACCCAGTACTTC
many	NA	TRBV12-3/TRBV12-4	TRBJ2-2	CASSLGVRADTGELFF	TGTGCCAGCAGTTTGGGAGTACGGGCTGACACCGGGGAGCTGTTTTTT
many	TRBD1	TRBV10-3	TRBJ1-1	CAISGRGDSPNTEAFF	TGTGCCATCAGTGGGAGGGGGGACAGTCCTAACACTGAAGCTTTCTTT
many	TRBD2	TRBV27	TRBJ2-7	CASSTSGGLSYEQYF	TGTGCCAGCAGTACTAGCGGGGGGCTCTCCTACGAGCAGTACTTC
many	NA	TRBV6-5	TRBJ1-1	CASSYGQLGTEAFF	TGTGCCAGCAGTTACGGCCAGTTGGGCACTGAAGCTTTCTTT
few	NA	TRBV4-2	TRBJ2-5	CASSQNPSPRGGTGETQYF	TGTGCCAGCAGCCAAAACCCGTCCCCTAGGGGGGGGACGGGAGAGACCCAGTACTTC
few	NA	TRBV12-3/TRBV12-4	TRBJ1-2	CASSLDSIGYTF	TGTGCCAGCAGTTTAGACAGTATTGGCTACACCTTC
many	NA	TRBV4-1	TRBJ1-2	CASSQVTGVHGYTF	TGCGCCAGCAGCCAGGTAACAGGAGTCCATGGCTACACCTTC
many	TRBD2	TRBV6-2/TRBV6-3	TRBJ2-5	CASSYPGGQRQETQYF	TGTGCCAGCAGTTACCCGGGGGGGCAGCGGCAAGAGACCCAGTACTTC
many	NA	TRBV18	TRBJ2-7	CASSPLGHEQYF	TGTGCCAGCTCACCACTGGGGCACGAGCAGTACTTC
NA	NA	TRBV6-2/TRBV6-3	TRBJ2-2	CATTDRNTGELFF	TGTGCCACCACCGACAGAAACACCGGGGAGCTGTTTTTT
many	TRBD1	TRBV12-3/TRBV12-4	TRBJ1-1	CASKETGGIAEAFF	TGTGCCAGCAAGGAGACAGGGGGCATCGCTGAAGCTTTCTTT
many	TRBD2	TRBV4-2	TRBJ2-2	CASSQERAAGEWTGELFF	TGTGCCAGCAGCCAAGAACGCGCGGCGGGGGAATGGACCGGGGAGCTGTTTTTT
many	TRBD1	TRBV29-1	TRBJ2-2	CSGGQGTGELFF	TGCAGCGGGGGACAGGGGACCGGGGAGCTGTTTTTT
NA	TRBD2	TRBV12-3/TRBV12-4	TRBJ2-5	CASSLWREYQETQYF	TGTGCCAGCAGTTTATGGCGGGAGTACCAAGAGACCCAGTACTTC
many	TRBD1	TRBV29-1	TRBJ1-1	CSVSRGTENTEAFF	TGCAGCGTGTCTCGTGGGACAGAGAACACTGAAGCTTTCTTT
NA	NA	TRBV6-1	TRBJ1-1	CASSERWGNTEAFF	TGTGCCAGCAGTGAAAGGTGGGGGAACACTGAAGCTTTCTTT
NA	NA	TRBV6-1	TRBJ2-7	CASNGRGLKAPEQYF	TGTGCCAGCAATGGTCGGGGACTCAAGGCGCCCGAGCAGTACTTC
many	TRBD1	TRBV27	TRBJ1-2	CASSPLQGDGYTF	TGTGCCAGCAGTCCCCTACAGGGGGATGGCTACACCTTC
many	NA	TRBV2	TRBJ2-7	CASSPDFYEQYF	TGTGCCAGCAGTCCCGACTTCTACGAGCAGTACTTC
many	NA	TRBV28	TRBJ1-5	CASKQGPEPQHF	TGTGCCAGCAAACAGGGACCCGAGCCCCAGCATTTT
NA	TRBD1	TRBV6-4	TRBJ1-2	CASRTQGDGYTF	TGTGCCAGCAGGACACAGGGGGACGGCTACACCTTC
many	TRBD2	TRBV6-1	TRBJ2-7	CASSETSGRAAHEQYF	TGTGCCAGCAGTGAAACTAGCGGGCGGGCGGCTCACGAGCAGTACTTC
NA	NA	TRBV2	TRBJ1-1	CARSDTGNTEAFF	TGTGCCAGATCGGACACGGGGAACACTGAAGCTTTCTTT
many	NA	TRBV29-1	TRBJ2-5	CSVDPPEGTQYF	TGCAGCGTTGACCCCCCCGAGGGGACCCAGTACTTC
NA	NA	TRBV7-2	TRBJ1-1	CASSLDGPYTEAFF	TGTGCCAGCAGCTTAGATGGACCCTACACTGAAGCTTTCTTT
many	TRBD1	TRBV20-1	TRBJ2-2	CSALGQSNTGELFF	TGCAGTGCGTTGGGACAGTCGAACACCGGGGAGCTGTTTTTT
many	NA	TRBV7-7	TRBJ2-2	CASSLETAGELFF	TGTGCTAGCAGCTTAGAGACCGCCGGGGAGCTGTTTTTT
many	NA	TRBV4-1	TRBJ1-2	CASSQDRTNYGYTF	TGCGCCAGCAGCCAAGATAGGACTAACTATGGCTACACCTTC
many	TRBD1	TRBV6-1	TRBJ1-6	CASSTYRGRTNSPLHF	TGTGCCAGCAGTACCTACAGGGGGCGTACCAATTCACCCCTCCACTTT
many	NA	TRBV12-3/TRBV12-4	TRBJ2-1	CASSFIAASNEQFF	TGTGCCAGCAGTTTTATCGCCGCTTCCAATGAGCAGTTCTTC
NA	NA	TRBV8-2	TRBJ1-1	CAIRPSGANTEAFF	TGTGCCATCAGGCCCAGCGGTGCGAACACTGAAGCTTTCTTT
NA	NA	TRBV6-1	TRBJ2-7	CASSVARFYEQYF	TGTGCCAGCAGTGTGGCTAGATTCTACGAGCAGTACTTC
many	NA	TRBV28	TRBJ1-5	CASKRGEFGQPQHF	TGTGCCAGCAAGAGAGGGGAGTTTGGTCAGCCCCAGCATTTT
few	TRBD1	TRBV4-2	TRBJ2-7	CASSQEGTETYEQYF	TGTGCCAGCAGCCAAGAAGGGACAGAGACCTACGAGCAGTACTTC
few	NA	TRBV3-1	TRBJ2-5	CASSQDHGGPLETQYF	TGTGCCAGCAGCCAAGATCACGGGGGCCCCTTGGAGACCCAGTACTTC
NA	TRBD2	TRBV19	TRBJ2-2	CASGQTSGGATGELFF	TGTGCCAGTGGCCAAACTAGCGGGGGGGCAACCGGGGAGCTGTTTTTT
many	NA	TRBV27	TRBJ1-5	CASSLGRYPNQPQHF	TGTGCCAGCAGTTTAGGACGCTACCCTAATCAGCCCCAGCATTTT
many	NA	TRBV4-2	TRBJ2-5	CASSQVIVSGTQYF	TGTGCCAGCAGCCAAGTTATCGTATCGGGGACCCAGTACTTC
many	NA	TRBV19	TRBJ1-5	CASNLAQYSNQPQHF	TGTGCCAGTAATTTGGCCCAGTATAGCAATCAGCCCCAGCATTTT